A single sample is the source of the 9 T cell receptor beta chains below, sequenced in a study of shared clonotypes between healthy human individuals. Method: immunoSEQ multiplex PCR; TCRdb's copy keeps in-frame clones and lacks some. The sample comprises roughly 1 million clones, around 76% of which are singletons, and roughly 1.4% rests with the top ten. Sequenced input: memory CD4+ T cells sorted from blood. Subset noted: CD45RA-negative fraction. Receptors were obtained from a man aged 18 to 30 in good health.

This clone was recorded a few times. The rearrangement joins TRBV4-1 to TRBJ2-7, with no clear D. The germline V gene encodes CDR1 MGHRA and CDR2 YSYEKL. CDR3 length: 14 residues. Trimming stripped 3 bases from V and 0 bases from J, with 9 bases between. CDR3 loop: CASSQLPSSYEQYF. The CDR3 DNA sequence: TGCGCCAGCAGCCAGTTGCCGTCCTCCTACGAGCAGTACTTC.

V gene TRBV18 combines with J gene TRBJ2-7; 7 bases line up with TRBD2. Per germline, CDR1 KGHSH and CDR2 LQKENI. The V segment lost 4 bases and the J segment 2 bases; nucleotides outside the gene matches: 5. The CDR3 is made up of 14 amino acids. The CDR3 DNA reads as TGTGCCAGCTCACTGGGCGGGAGAGCCTACGAGCAGTACTTC. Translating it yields CASSLGGRAYEQYF.

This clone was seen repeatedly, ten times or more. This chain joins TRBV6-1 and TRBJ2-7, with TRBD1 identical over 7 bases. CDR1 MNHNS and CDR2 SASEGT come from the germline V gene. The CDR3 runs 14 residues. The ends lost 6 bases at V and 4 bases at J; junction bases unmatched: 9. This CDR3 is CASSLLLTGYEQYF. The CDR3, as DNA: TGTGCCAGCAGCTTACTCCTGACAGGGTACGAGCAGTACTTC.

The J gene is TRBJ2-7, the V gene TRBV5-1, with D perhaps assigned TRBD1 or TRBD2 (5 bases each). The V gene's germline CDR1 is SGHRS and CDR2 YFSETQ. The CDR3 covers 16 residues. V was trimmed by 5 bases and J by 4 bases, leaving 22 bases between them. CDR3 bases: TGCGCCAGCAGACCCTCGGCGGGCCTAGGGGAGTACGAGCAGTACTTC. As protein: CASRPSAGLGEYEQYF.

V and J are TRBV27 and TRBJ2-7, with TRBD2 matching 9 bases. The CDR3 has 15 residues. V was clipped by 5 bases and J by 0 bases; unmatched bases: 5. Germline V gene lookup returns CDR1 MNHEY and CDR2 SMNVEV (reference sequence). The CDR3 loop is CASSTRAGGSYEQYF. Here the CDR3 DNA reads TGTGCCAGCAGTACTAGAGCGGGAGGCTCCTACGAGCAGTACTTC.

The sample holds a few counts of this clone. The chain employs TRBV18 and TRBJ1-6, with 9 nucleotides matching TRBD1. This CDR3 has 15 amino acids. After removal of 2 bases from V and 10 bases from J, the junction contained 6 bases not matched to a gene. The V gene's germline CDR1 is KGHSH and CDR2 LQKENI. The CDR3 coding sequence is TGTGCCAGCTCACCAGATGGACAGGGGATGTCACCCCTCCACTTT. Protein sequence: CASSPDGQGMSPLHF.

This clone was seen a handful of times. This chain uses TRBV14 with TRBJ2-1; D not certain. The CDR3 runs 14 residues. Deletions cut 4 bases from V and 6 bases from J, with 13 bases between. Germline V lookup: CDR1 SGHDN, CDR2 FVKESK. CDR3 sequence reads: CASSLVSGLNEQFF. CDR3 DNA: TGTGCCAGCAGCCTGGTTTCCGGGCTCAATGAGCAGTTCTTC.

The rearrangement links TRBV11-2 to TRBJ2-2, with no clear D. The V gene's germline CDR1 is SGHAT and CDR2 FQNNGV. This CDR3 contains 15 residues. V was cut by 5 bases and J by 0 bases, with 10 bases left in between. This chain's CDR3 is CASSRTDSNTGELFF. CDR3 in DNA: TGTGCCAGCAGCCGGACCGACTCGAACACCGGGGAGCTGTTTTTT.

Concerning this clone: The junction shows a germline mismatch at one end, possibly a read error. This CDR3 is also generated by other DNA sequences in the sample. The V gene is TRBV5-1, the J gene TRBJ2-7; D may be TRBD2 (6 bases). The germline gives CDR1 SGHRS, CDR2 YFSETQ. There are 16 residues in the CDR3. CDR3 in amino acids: CASSLASSRGSYEQYF. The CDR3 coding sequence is TGCGCCAGCAGCTTGGCTTCTTCCCGGGGGTCCTACGAACAGTACTTC.